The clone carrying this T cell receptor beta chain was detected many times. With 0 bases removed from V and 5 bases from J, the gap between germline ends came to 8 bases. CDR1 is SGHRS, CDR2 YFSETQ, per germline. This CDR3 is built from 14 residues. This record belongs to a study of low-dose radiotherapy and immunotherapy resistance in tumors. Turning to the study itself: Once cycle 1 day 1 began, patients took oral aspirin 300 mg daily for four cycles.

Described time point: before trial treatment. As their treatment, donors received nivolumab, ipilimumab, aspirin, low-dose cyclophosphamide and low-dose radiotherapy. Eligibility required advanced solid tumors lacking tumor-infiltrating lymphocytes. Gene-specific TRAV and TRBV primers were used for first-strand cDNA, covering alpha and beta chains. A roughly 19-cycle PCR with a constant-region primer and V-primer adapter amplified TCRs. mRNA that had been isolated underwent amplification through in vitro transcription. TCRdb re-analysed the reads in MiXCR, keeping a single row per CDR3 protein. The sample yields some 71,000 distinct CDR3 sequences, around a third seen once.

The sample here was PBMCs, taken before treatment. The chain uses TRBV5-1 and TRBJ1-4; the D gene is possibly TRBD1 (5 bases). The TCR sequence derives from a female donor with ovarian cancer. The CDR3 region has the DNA TGCGCCAGCAGCTTGGGGCAGGGAAATGAAAAACTGTTTTTT. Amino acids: CASSLGQGNEKLFF.